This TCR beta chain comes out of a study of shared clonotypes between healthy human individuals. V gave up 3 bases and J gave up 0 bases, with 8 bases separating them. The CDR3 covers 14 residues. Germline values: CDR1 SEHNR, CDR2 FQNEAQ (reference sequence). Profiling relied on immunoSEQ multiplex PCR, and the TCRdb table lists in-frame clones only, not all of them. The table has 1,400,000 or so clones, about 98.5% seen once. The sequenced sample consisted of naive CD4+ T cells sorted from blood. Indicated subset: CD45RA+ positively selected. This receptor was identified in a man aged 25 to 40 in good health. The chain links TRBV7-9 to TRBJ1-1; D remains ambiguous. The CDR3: CASSFSGLNTEAFF. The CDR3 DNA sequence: TGTGCCAGCAGCTTTTCCGGGCTGAACACTGAAGCTTTCTTT.